The T cell receptor (beta chain) under discussion was sequenced for a study of blood T cell repertoires in COVID-19. Study overall: COVID-19 samples, acute and convalescent, were from the United States, Italy and Spain.

This table comes from immunoSEQ multiplex PCR, and its TCRdb copy is limited to in-frame clones, with some not included. The table lists about 76,000 clones, about 83% of them singletons. This CDR3 has 15 amino acids. Germline CDR1 is SGHAT and CDR2 is FQDESV (reference sequence). V lost 5 bases to trimming and J lost 4 bases, with 17 bases between them. The chain has TRBV11-1 and TRBJ2-5; weak D call: TRBD2 (6 bases). Input material: peripheral blood. This TCR was recovered from a man aged 30-40 years with acute or convalescent COVID-19. As DNA, the CDR3 is TGTGCCAGCAGCCCCCGTGGGGGGACGGGAGAGACCCAGTACTTC. This codes for CASSPRGGTGETQYF.